This T cell receptor (beta chain) was sequenced during a study of T cells after yellow fever vaccination. The authors made TCR cDNA by 5'RACE template switching, adding a universal primer site and UMIs. TCRdb re-analysed the 5' RACE reads in MiXCR, keeping a single row per CDR3 protein. The top ten hold less than 20% of the sample, which has more than 350,000 distinct CDR3 sequences, around a tenth seen once. The CDR3 loop spans 14 amino acids. V lost 6 bases, J lost 0 bases, and 12 bases lay in between. CDR1 is LNHNV, CDR2 YYDKDF, per germline (reference sequence). The specimen was PBMCs, collected on the day of the first yellow fever vaccination. This clonotype was sampled from a man younger than 35 who received the YFV17D yellow fever vaccine. The gene calls are TRBV15 and TRBJ2-7; TRBD2 might be the D (6 bases). The CDR3: CATRDGGVSYEQYF. The CDR3 bases are TGTGCCACCAGGGACGGGGGTGTCTCCTACGAGCAGTACTTC.